This TCR beta chain was identified in a study of blood T cell repertoires in COVID-19. The CDR3 runs to 15 residues. Germline V gene lookup returns CDR1 SNHLY and CDR2 FYNNEI. The V and J ends lost 3 bases and 6 bases respectively, with 17 bases between them. Method: immunoSEQ multiplex PCR; TCRdb's copy keeps in-frame clones and lacks some. Of just under 80,000 clones in the sample, roughly 78% were seen once. The source material was peripheral blood. This TCR came from a woman in her 70s with acute or convalescent COVID-19. The chain links TRBV2 to TRBJ1-1; D perhaps matches TRBD1 (5 bases). CDR3 protein: CASSDSGRWGSEAFF. The CDR3 nucleotides read TGTGCCAGCAGTGATAGTGGGAGGTGGGGGTCTGAAGCTTTCTTT.